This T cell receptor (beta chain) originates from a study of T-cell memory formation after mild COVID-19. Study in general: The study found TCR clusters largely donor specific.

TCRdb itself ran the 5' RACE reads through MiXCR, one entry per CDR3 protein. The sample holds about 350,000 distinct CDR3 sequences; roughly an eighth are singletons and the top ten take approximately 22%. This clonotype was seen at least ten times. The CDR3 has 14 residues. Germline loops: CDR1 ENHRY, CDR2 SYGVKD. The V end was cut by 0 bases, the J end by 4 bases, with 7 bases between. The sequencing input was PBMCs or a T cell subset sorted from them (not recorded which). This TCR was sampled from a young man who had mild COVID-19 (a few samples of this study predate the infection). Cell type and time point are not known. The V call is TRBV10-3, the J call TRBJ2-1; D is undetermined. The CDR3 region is CAISESRQYNEQFF. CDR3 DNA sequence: TGTGCCATCAGTGAGTCGCGCCAGTACAATGAGCAGTTCTTC.